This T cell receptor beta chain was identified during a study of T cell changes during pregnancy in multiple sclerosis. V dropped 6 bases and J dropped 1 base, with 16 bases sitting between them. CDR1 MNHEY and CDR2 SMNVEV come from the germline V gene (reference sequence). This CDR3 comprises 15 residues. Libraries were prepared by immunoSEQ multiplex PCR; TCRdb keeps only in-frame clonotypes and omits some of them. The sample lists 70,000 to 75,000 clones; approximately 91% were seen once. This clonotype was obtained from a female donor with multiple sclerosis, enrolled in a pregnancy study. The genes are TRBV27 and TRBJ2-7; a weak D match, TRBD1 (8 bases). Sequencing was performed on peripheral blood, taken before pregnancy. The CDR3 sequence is CASRPGGGGSYEQYF. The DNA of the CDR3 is TGTGCCAGCAGACCAGGGGGCGGGGGTTCCTACGAGCAGTACTTC.